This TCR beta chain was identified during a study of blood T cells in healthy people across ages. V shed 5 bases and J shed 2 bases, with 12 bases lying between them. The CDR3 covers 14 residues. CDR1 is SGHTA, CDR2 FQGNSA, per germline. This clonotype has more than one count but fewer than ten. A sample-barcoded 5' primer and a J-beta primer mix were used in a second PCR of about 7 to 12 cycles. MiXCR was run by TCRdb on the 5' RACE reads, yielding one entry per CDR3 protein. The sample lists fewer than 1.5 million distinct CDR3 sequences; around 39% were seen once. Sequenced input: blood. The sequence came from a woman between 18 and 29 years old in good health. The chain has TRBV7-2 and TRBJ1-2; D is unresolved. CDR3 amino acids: CASSTGRLNYGYTF. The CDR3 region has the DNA TGTGCCAGCAGCACTGGGCGGCTAAACTATGGCTACACCTTC.